The 10 T cell receptor beta chains below come from one sample, sequenced in a study of early T cells in non-severe SARS-CoV-2 infection. TCRdb passed the 5' RACE reads through MiXCR, listing each CDR3 protein once. The sample has roughly 64,000 distinct CDR3 sequences; around 14% are singletons. The sequencing input was whole blood. These receptors came from an adult who was a healthcare worker with PCR-confirmed SARS-CoV-2 infection or an uninfected control (not recorded which).

The V call is TRBV12-3 or TRBV12-4, the J call TRBJ2-7; D is uncertain. CDR3 size: 11 residues. V gave up 5 bases and J gave up 2 bases, with 4 bases separating them. CDR3 sequence (DNA): TGTGCCAGCAGTACGACCTACGAGCAGTACTTC. This sequence encodes CASSTTYEQYF.

The sample holds a few counts of this clonotype. V usage is TRBV7-2 and J usage is TRBJ1-6; D perhaps matches TRBD1 (5 bases). Germline V gene sequence: CDR1 SGHTA, CDR2 FQGNSA. V was cut by 5 bases and J by 3 bases, with 14 bases left in between. The CDR3 is made up of 16 amino acids. The CDR3 loop reads CASSRDSGFYNSPLHF. Written as DNA, the CDR3 is TGTGCCAGCAGCCGCGACAGTGGCTTCTATAATTCACCCCTCCACTTT. Together with reference TRBV7-2 and TRBJ1-6, the CDR3 gives the full variable domain: GAGVSQSPSNKVTEKGKDVELRCDPISGHTALYWYRQSLGQGLEFLIYFQGNSAPDKSGLPSDRFSAERTGGSVSTLTIQRTQQEDSAVYLCASSRDSGFYNSPLHFGNGTRLTVT.

The chain uses TRBV29-1 and TRBJ1-1; no clear D gene. CDR3 size: 11 residues. CDR1 is SQVTM and CDR2 is ANQGSEA in the germline V gene. V lost 6 bases to trimming and J lost 4 bases, with 9 bases between them. CDR3 sequence: CSVAESTEAFF. CDR3 bases: TGCAGCGTAGCGGAAAGCACTGAAGCTTTCTTT. The variable domain in full, with the rest retrieved from reference TRBV29-1 and TRBJ1-1, is SAVISQKPSRDICQRGTSLTIQCQVDSQVTMMFWYRQQPGQSLTLIATANQGSEATYESGFVIDKFPISRPNLTFSTLTVSNMSPEDSSIYLCSVAESTEAFFGQGTRLTVV.

The chain is built from TRBV6-5 and TRBJ1-5, with D perhaps matching TRBD1 (6 bases). Per germline, CDR1 MNHEY and CDR2 SVGAGI. V lost 0 bases and J 5 bases, leaving 11 bases between the germline ends. There are 15 residues in the CDR3. The CDR3 protein is CASSYSQGGDQPQHF. CDR3 bases: TGTGCCAGCAGTTACTCACAGGGAGGGGATCAGCCCCAGCATTTT.

V is TRBV5-1 and J is TRBJ2-2; D may match TRBD1 or TRBD2 (6 bases each). This CDR3 is built from 16 residues. Deletions cut 1 base from V and 2 bases from J, with 12 bases between. CDR1 is SGHRS, CDR2 YFSETQ, per germline. CDR3 loop: CASSLTGASNTGELFF. CDR3 DNA: TGCGCCAGCAGCTTGACGGGGGCATCTAACACCGGGGAGCTGTTTTTT.

This clonotype was observed a few times. V gene TRBV19 combines with J gene TRBJ2-2; TRBD1 or TRBD2 may be the D gene (5 bases each). Per the germline V gene, CDR1 is LNHDA and CDR2 is SQIVND (reference sequence). This CDR3 comprises 12 residues. V gave up 6 bases and J gave up 6 bases, with 8 bases separating them. The CDR3 protein is CASSRGPGELFF. DNA for the CDR3: TGTGCCAGTAGCCGGGGCCCCGGGGAGCTGTTTTTT.

The chain carries TRBV6-5 and TRBJ1-2; a possible D gene is TRBD1 (5 bases). This CDR3 is 13 amino acids long. V gave up 2 bases and J gave up 6 bases, with 10 bases separating them. CDR1 and CDR2 (germline): MNHEY, SVGAGI. CDR3 in DNA: TGTGCCAGCAGTTACATTGGCAGGGATGGCTACACCTTC. The encoded protein is CASSYIGRDGYTF.

This clonotype turned up a few times. The chain employs TRBV7-2 and TRBJ2-7; D possibly uses TRBD1 or TRBD2 (6 bases each). The CDR3 has 14 residues. Germline lookup yields CDR1 SGHTA and CDR2 FQGNSA. Between the trimmed V and J ends, which lost 5 bases and 6 bases, there was a span of 17 bases. The CDR3 coding sequence is TGTGCCAGCAGCCCGCTATCTTCGGGGGCCGAGCAGTACTTC. Translation gives CASSPLSSGAEQYF.

This clonotype was counted between two and nine times. The chain has TRBV9 and TRBJ2-3; 8 bases match TRBD1. CDR1 and CDR2 from the germline V gene are SGDLS and YYNGEE. V trimming: 4 bases; J trimming: 4 bases; junction bases outside the gene matches: 8. This CDR3 region has 15 residues. The CDR3 DNA sequence: TGTGCCAGCAGCCTGACCCCAGGGGGCCCAGATACGCAGTATTTT. Residues: CASSLTPGGPDTQYF.

The chain couples TRBV6-5 to TRBJ1-2, with D possibly being TRBD1 (5 bases). V gave up 0 bases and J gave up 7 bases, with 15 bases separating them. CDR3 length: 15 residues. Germline CDR1 and CDR2: MNHEY and SVGAGI. This CDR3 reads CASSYSTDPWGGYTF. The CDR3 bases are TGTGCCAGCAGTTACTCGACAGACCCCTGGGGTGGCTACACCTTC.